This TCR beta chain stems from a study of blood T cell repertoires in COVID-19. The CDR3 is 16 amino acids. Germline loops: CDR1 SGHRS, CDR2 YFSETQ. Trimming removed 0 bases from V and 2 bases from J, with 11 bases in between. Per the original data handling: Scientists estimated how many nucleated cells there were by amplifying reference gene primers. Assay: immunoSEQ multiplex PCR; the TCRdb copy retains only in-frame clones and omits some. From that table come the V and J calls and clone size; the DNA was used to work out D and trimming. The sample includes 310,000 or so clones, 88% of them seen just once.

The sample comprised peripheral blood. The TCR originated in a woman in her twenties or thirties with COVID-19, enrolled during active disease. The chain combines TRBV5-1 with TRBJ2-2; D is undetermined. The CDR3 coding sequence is TGCGCCAGCAGCTTGGCCACTTATCCAAACACCGGGGAGCTGTTTTTT. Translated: CASSLATYPNTGELFF.